These 23 T cell receptor beta chains share one sample of origin, sequenced in a study of OX40 agonist ivuxolimab in advanced cancers. Profiled with immunoSEQ multiplex PCR; TCRdb holds only in-frame clones, not every one. The sample lists tens of thousands of clones, 84% occurring once. Sequenced material: CD4+ or CD8+ T cells sorted from blood, taken in a trial of the OX40 agonist ivuxolimab. The receptor set was obtained from an adult with an advanced solid tumor such as melanoma, head and neck, liver or kidney cancer.

This chain connects TRBV5-5 to TRBJ1-3; TRBD1 matches 9 bases. V gave up 5 bases and J gave up 3 bases; unmatched junction bases: 6. The CDR3 contains 15 residues. Germline CDR1 SGHKS, CDR2 YYEKEE (reference sequence). CDR3 DNA sequence: TGTGCCAGCAGGACAGGGGGACCGGGTGGAAACACCATATATTTT. It translates to CASRTGGPGGNTIYF.

This rearrangement joins TRBV29-1 to TRBJ2-7; D is undetermined. The CDR3 spans 13 residues. V dropped 2 bases and J dropped 7 bases, with 15 bases sitting between them. Germline lookup yields CDR1 SQVTM and CDR2 ANQGSEA. CDR3 amino acids: CSVEPGSRAEQYF. In DNA, the CDR3 is TGCAGCGTTGAACCCGGTTCCCGGGCGGAGCAGTACTTC.

The chain uses TRBV21-1 and TRBJ2-1; the tabulated D call, TRBD2, remains unverified against the DNA. TRBV21-1 is flagged as a pseudogene. The CDR3 extends over 20 amino acids. CDR3: CASSHGRPPGGSGRYNEQFF. The CDR3 DNA follows: TGTGCCAGCAGCCACGGAAGGCCCCCAGGGGGGAGCGGGAGGTACAATGAGCAGTTCTTC.

J is TRBJ1-3 and V is TRBV18, with D possibly TRBD1 on 6 matching bases. V shed 2 bases and J shed 4 bases, with 9 bases lying between them. Germline loops: CDR1 KGHSH, CDR2 LQKENI. The CDR3 length is 14 residues. CDR3: CASSPAGAGNTIYF. CDR3 nucleotide sequence: TGTGCCAGCTCACCAGCAGGGGCCGGAAACACCATATATTTT.

The V and J genes are TRBV11-3 and TRBJ2-7; D is possibly TRBD1 or TRBD2 (7 bases each). V was clipped by 1 base and J by 0 bases, with 13 bases between them. The CDR3 totals 16 residues. Germline CDR1 is SGHNT and CDR2 is YENEEA. CDR3 protein: CASSLVRGGASYEQYF. The CDR3 DNA sequence: TGTGCCAGCAGCTTAGTCAGGGGGGGCGCCTCCTACGAGCAGTACTTC.

This rearrangement joins TRBV4-1 to TRBJ1-6; D is possibly TRBD1 (5 bases). Trimming left V 2 bases short and J 7 bases short, with 15 bases between. The V gene's germline CDR1 is MGHRA and CDR2 YSYEKL. CDR3 length: 16 residues. CDR3 sequence: CASSQPTGVLNSPLHF. The CDR3 bases are TGCGCCAGCAGCCAACCCACGGGGGTCCTAAATTCACCCCTCCACTTT.

CDR3 region: CASTADSTSYNEQFF. The CDR3, as DNA: TGTGCCAGCACCGCCGACTCTACTAGCTACAATGAGCAGTTCTTC. J is TRBJ2-1 and V is TRBV21-1; the listed D gene, TRBD2, was not tested against the DNA. TRBV21-1 is deemed a pseudogene. This CDR3 contains 15 residues.

The chain has TRBV2 and TRBJ2-1; D not certain. Germline V gene sequence: CDR1 SNHLY, CDR2 FYNNEI. The V gene lost 3 bases and the J gene lost 8 bases, with 14 bases spanning the gap. The CDR3 is 14 residues long. Here the CDR3 reads CASSEEISIHEQFF. CDR3 in DNA: TGTGCCAGCAGTGAGGAGATTAGCATCCATGAGCAGTTCTTC.

This clone has a single count. This chain joins TRBV5-1 and TRBJ2-7; TRBD2 aligns across 9 bases. This CDR3 is built from 15 residues. Germline-derived CDR1 and CDR2 are SGHRS and YFSETQ. Trimming at V came to 4 bases and at J to 2 bases, leaving 7 bases not matched to a gene. The CDR3 is CASSLWTSVTYEQYF. CDR3 DNA: TGCGCCAGCAGCCTATGGACTAGCGTAACCTACGAGCAGTACTTC.

This clone occurred once. The genes are TRBV2 and TRBJ2-3; D is possibly TRBD2 (6 bases). The CDR3 has 13 amino acids. The V end lost 11 bases, the J end lost 1 base, and 13 bases lay between the germline ends. In germline, CDR1 is SNHLY, CDR2 FYNNEI. CDR3: CAGGVGGTDTQYF. The CDR3 nucleotides are TGTGCCGGAGGGGTCGGGGGCACAGATACGCAGTATTTT.

This clone was observed a handful of times. The J gene is TRBJ1-5, the V gene TRBV19; D call uncertain. The germline V gene encodes CDR1 LNHDA and CDR2 SQIVND (reference sequence). The CDR3 runs to 15 residues. The V end was cut by 1 base, the J end by 2 bases, with 9 bases between. The CDR3 nucleotides read TGTGCCAGTAGTATAGGCATCCCGGGCAATCAGCCCCAGCATTTT. Protein: CASSIGIPGNQPQHF.

The gene calls are TRBV5-1 and TRBJ2-3, with D unresolved. V was clipped by 4 bases and J by 0 bases, with 12 bases between them. Germline CDR1 reads SGHRS; CDR2 reads YFSETQ. CDR3 length equals 15 residues. CDR3 region: CASSLWTVSTDTQYF. CDR3 nucleotide sequence: TGCGCCAGCAGCCTATGGACGGTTAGCACAGATACGCAGTATTTT.

The J gene is TRBJ2-1, the V gene TRBV19; D might be TRBD2 (6 bases). Looked up from germline, CDR1 is LNHDA and CDR2 is SQIVND (reference sequence). Trimming took 5 bases from V and 9 from J, leaving 14 bases between them. This CDR3 has 13 residues. Here the CDR3 reads CASSERVGTEQFF. The CDR3 DNA follows: TGTGCCAGTAGTGAGCGGGTTGGGACTGAGCAGTTCTTC.

This chain links TRBV19 with TRBJ2-5; D is perhaps TRBD1 (6 bases). The CDR3 extends over 14 amino acids. The germline V gene encodes CDR1 LNHDA and CDR2 SQIVND (reference sequence). V lost 6 bases and J lost 5, with 16 bases in between. The CDR3, as DNA: TGTGCCAGTAGCCCCACAGGGAAAAGGGAGACCCAGTACTTC. This gives the protein CASSPTGKRETQYF.

V and J are TRBV18 and TRBJ1-6; no clear D. Trimming took 2 bases from V and 7 from J, leaving 12 bases between them. This CDR3 region has 15 residues. Germline V gene sequence: CDR1 KGHSH, CDR2 LQKENI. This chain's CDR3 is CASSPGGQVNSPLHF. The CDR3 bases are TGTGCCAGCTCACCAGGAGGGCAGGTGAATTCACCCCTCCACTTT.

The chain links TRBV7-6 to TRBJ2-3, with TRBD2 matching over 10 bases. The CDR3 length is 19 residues. J was trimmed by 4 bases and V by 1 base; bases with no gene match: 14. From germline, CDR1 is SGHVS and CDR2 FNYEAQ. The CDR3 region has the DNA TGTGCCAGCAGCTTAGGGAGCGGGGGGGCCGCAGGTTTGCCAGATACGCAGTATTTT. Translating gives CASSLGSGGAAGLPDTQYF.

This chain joins TRBV10-2 and TRBJ2-2, with 7 positions matching TRBD1. The CDR3 length is 14 residues. Germline CDR1 WSHSY, CDR2 SAAADI. After removal of 6 bases from V and 4 bases from J, the junction contained 5 bases not matched to a gene. The CDR3 nucleotides are TGCGCCAGCAGAGAGACAGGGTTCACCGGGGAGCTGTTTTTT. It specifies CASRETGFTGELFF.

The chain recombines TRBV18 with TRBJ1-2; D perhaps matches TRBD1 (5 bases). Germline lookup yields CDR1 KGHSH and CDR2 LQKENI. V lost 1 base, J lost 6 bases, and 6 bases lay in between. CDR3 length: 12 residues. CDR3 region: CASSPRGDGYTF. The CDR3 DNA is TGTGCCAGCTCACCACGAGGGGATGGCTACACCTTC. Based on the CDR3 plus reference TRBV18 and TRBJ1-2, the full variable domain is NAGVMQNPRHLVRRRGQEARLRCSPMKGHSHVYWYRQLPEEGLKFMVYLQKENIIDESGMPKERFSAEFPKEGPSILRIQQVVRGDSAAYFCASSPRGDGYTFGSGTRLTVV.

This chain connects TRBV5-1 to TRBJ1-2; the D gene is possibly TRBD1 (5 bases). The V end was cut by 0 bases, the J end by 4 bases, with 10 bases between. The CDR3 extends over 14 amino acids. The V gene's germline CDR1 is SGHRS and CDR2 YFSETQ. CDR3 in amino acids: CASSLGGLLYGYTF. DNA of the CDR3: TGCGCCAGCAGCTTGGGGGGACTCCTCTATGGCTACACCTTC.

This sequence joins TRBV5-4 and TRBJ2-2; TRBD2 matches at 8 bases. V lost 2 bases, J lost 2 bases, and 5 bases stayed unmatched. The CDR3 consists of 16 residues. In germline, CDR1 is SGHNT, CDR2 YYREEE (reference sequence). Here the CDR3 DNA reads TGTGCCAGCAGCTTAAGCGGGAGCGGAAACACCGGGGAGCTGTTTTTT. It translates to CASSLSGSGNTGELFF.

The chain recombines TRBV7-2 with TRBJ1-1; 8 bases are shared with TRBD1. Germline V gene data show CDR1 as SGHTA and CDR2 as FQGNSA. V gave up 0 bases and J gave up 1 base; unmatched junction bases: 1. The CDR3 has 15 residues. DNA for the CDR3: TGTGCCAGCAGCTTAGCAGGACAGGGGAACACTGAAGCTTTCTTT. Translation gives CASSLAGQGNTEAFF.

This chain joins TRBV6-5 and TRBJ2-5; TRBD2 matches at 10 bases. The CDR3 spans 15 residues. CDR1 and CDR2 from the germline V gene are MNHEY and SVGAGI. V was clipped by 6 bases and J by 2 bases; unmatched bases: 6. The CDR3 sequence: CASRTGLAWQETQYF. CDR3 bases: TGTGCCAGCAGAACGGGACTAGCGTGGCAAGAGACCCAGTACTTC.

The genes are TRBV5-1 and TRBJ1-6; a weak D match, TRBD1 (5 bases). Between the trimmed V and J ends, which lost 6 bases and 10 bases, there was a span of 14 bases. The CDR3 is 13 amino acids. From germline, CDR1 is SGHRS and CDR2 YFSETQ. The CDR3 nucleotides read TGCGCCAGCAAAGGGGCGAACCAATCACCCCTCCACTTT. It translates to CASKGANQSPLHF.